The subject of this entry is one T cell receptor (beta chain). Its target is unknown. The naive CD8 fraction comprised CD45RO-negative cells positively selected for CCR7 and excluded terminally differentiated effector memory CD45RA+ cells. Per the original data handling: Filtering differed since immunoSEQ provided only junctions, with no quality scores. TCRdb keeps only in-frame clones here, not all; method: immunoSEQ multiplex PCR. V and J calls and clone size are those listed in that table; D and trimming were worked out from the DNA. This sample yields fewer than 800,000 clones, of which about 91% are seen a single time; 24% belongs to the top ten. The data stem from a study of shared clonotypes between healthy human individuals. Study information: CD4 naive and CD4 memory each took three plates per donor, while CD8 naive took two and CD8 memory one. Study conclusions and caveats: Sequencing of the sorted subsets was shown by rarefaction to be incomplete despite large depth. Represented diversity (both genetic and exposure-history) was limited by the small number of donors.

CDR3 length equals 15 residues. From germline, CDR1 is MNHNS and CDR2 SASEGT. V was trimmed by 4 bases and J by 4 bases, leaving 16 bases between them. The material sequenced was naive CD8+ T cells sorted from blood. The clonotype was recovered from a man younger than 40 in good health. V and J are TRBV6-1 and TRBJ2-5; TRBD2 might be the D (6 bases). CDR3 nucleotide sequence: TGTGCCAGCAGTGCTTCCGGGACCGGGGGAGAGACCCAGTACTTC. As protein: CASSASGTGGETQYF.